This T cell receptor (beta chain) was observed in a study of blood T cell repertoires in COVID-19. Study details: Donors in the United States, Italy and Spain gave samples during acute or convalescent COVID-19. The cDNA or gDNA used as material had been derived from T cells, B-cell-depleted T cells, or PBMCs.

Between the trimmed V and J ends, which lost 1 base and 0 bases, there was a span of 15 bases. CDR1 and CDR2 from the germline V gene are LGHNA and YNFKEQ. The CDR3 is 18 residues long. Clones were sequenced by immunoSEQ multiplex PCR, and TCRdb holds only the in-frame ones, with some missing. This table holds about 190,000 clones, roughly 80% found once. The sequence derives from a man aged 50-59 years who had recovered from COVID-19. Sequencing was carried out using peripheral blood. This chain uses TRBV4-2 with TRBJ2-2; a possible D gene is TRBD1 (6 bases). This CDR3 reads CASSQGPQGRPNTGELFF. The CDR3 bases are TGTGCCAGCAGCCAAGGACCACAGGGCCGGCCGAACACCGGGGAGCTGTTTTTT.